The next 13 T cell receptor beta chains were all read from a single sample in a study of T cells in Graves' hyperthyroidism and ophthalmopathy. TCR beta CDR3 regions were amplified from RNA transcripts. The study used the HTBI primer set for a first-round RT-PCR of the TCR CDR3. TCRdb analysed the multiplex PCR reads with MiXCR anew, one entry per CDR3 protein. In the table there are a few hundred thousand distinct CDR3 sequences, 15% to 20% of which are singletons. Sequenced material: blood. The receptor set was obtained from an older woman with Graves' ophthalmopathy.

The sample holds a few counts of this clonotype. This chain links TRBV4-1 with TRBJ2-1, with TRBD2 matching 10 bases. This CDR3 region has 15 residues. Germline V gene data show CDR1 as MGHRA and CDR2 as YSYEKL. Trimming removed 2 bases from V and 5 bases from J; junction bases left unmatched: 3. The CDR3 sequence is CASSQPGLANNEQFF. CDR3 DNA: TGCGCCAGCAGCCAACCGGGACTAGCGAACAATGAGCAGTTCTTC.

In this sample, this clonotype turned up many times. One end of the junction is discordant with germline, which a read error may explain. J is TRBJ2-5 and V is TRBV7-9; the D gene is possibly TRBD2 (6 bases). CDR3 size: 9 residues. Germline V gives CDR1 SEHNR, CDR2 FQNEAQ (reference sequence). The CDR3 loop reads CATGEAQYF. The CDR3 DNA is TGTGCCACGGGAGAGGCCCAGTACTTC.

The sample holds many counts of this clonotype. DNA of the CDR3: TGTGCCAGCAGCTCCGGAAGGGGTGACACTGAAGCTTTCTTT. Residues: CASSSGRGDTEAFF. The V and J genes are TRBV7-2 and TRBJ1-1; D is perhaps TRBD1 (5 bases). V lost 4 bases and J lost 3, with 12 bases in between. CDR1 and CDR2 (germline): SGHTA, FQGNSA. The CDR3 covers 14 residues.

This clonotype was seen ten or more times. This chain connects TRBV3-1 to TRBJ1-5, with unresolved D. Looked up from germline, CDR1 is LGHDT and CDR2 is YNNKEL (reference sequence). Trimming cost V 4 bases and J 3 bases, with 16 bases left between them. This CDR3 spans 16 amino acids. CDR3 loop: CASSPSLGPLNQPQHF. The CDR3 region has the DNA TGTGCCAGCAGCCCGTCGCTTGGCCCTCTCAATCAGCCCCAGCATTTT.

In this sample, this clonotype turned up many times. CDR3 nucleotide sequence: TGTGCCAGCAGCCAAGAGTTTCGATACTACGAGCAGTACTTC. Translating gives CASSQEFRYYEQYF. The chain recombines TRBV3-1 with TRBJ2-7; D remains unclear. This CDR3 is 14 amino acids long. From germline, CDR1 is LGHDT and CDR2 YNNKEL (reference sequence). V gave up 0 bases and J gave up 3 bases, with 9 bases separating them.

The table lists this clonotype with many counts. The chain carries TRBV7-9 and TRBJ2-7, with TRBD1 matching 7 bases. The V segment lost 5 bases and the J segment 3 bases; nucleotides outside the gene matches: 7. This CDR3 has 14 amino acids. Germline CDR1 and CDR2: SEHNR and FQNEAQ (reference sequence). This CDR3 is CASSPDRALYEQYF. CDR3 coding DNA: TGTGCCAGCAGCCCTGACAGGGCGCTCTACGAGCAGTACTTC.

The table lists this clonotype with many counts. The chain carries TRBV7-2 and TRBJ1-1; D gene unclear. V was clipped by 3 bases and J by 0 bases, with 8 bases between them. CDR1 is SGHTA, CDR2 FQGNSA, per germline. This CDR3 has 14 amino acids. The CDR3, as DNA: TGTGCCAGCAGCTTTATCCCAGTGAACACTGAAGCTTTCTTT. Translation: CASSFIPVNTEAFF.

This clonotype was seen at least ten times. V usage is TRBV20-1 and J usage is TRBJ2-1; TRBD2 aligns across 10 bases. The CDR3 sequence is 16 residues long. Per germline, CDR1 DFQATT and CDR2 SNEGSKA (reference sequence). Trimming took 0 bases from V and 0 from J; bases not matched to a gene: 2. The CDR3 nucleotides read TGCAGTGCTAGAGAAAGCGGGGGGGCCTCCTACAATGAGCAGTTCTTC. Encoded protein: CSARESGGASYNEQFF.

V is TRBV12-5 and J is TRBJ1-5; D remains ambiguous. Germline V gives CDR1 LGHNT, CDR2 FRNRAP. The CDR3 contains 18 residues. Trimming stripped 3 bases from V and 2 bases from J, with 20 bases between. This CDR3 reads CASGFTYTDGVRNQPQHF. CDR3 DNA sequence: TGTGCTAGTGGTTTCACCTATACCGACGGGGTTCGCAATCAGCCCCAGCATTTT.

This clonotype was counted ten times or more. V usage is TRBV3-1 and J usage is TRBJ1-3; possible D gene TRBD1, 6 bases. The CDR3 totals 14 residues. Germline V gives CDR1 LGHDT, CDR2 YNNKEL (reference sequence). V dropped 4 bases and J dropped 3 bases, with 10 bases sitting between them. The CDR3 DNA reads as TGTGCCAGCAGCCCGTCAGGGGATGGAAACACCATATATTTT. Translation gives CASSPSGDGNTIYF.

This rearrangement joins TRBV12-3 or TRBV12-4 to TRBJ1-2; D gene ambiguous. The CDR3 is made up of 13 amino acids. V lost 8 bases and J 8 bases, leaving 18 bases between the germline ends. DNA of the CDR3: TGTGCCAGCCTTCGGACGGCCGTGGGGGGCTACACCTTC. It encodes CASLRTAVGGYTF.

The V and J genes are TRBV19 and TRBJ2-7; 7 nucleotides match TRBD1. The germline V gene has CDR1 LNHDA and CDR2 SQIVND (reference sequence). V shed 4 bases and J 3 bases; nucleotides not matched to a gene: 9. This CDR3 is built from 15 residues. The CDR3 DNA follows: TGTGCCAGTAGTACCGGACAGGCCAGAATCTACGAGCAGTACTTC. As protein: CASSTGQARIYEQYF.

The V gene is TRBV19, the J gene TRBJ2-2; the match to TRBD1 covers 8 bases. The CDR3 loop spans 18 amino acids. Germline CDR1 LNHDA, CDR2 SQIVND (reference sequence). The ends lost 1 base at V and 1 base at J; junction bases unmatched: 8. CDR3 sequence: CASSIGVRGRRNTGELFF. In nucleotides, the CDR3 is TGTGCCAGTAGTATAGGAGTCAGGGGGCGTAGGAACACCGGGGAGCTGTTTTTT.